The 17 T cell receptor beta chains presented below share a single source sample, sequenced in a study of T cell responses to AZD1222 COVID-19 vaccine. Profiling relied on immunoSEQ multiplex PCR, and the TCRdb table lists in-frame clones only, not all of them. The sample contains more than 95,000 clones, approximately 92% of which appear only once. Sequences were derived from peripheral blood, sampled on day 0 of AZD1222 vaccination. Receptors were obtained from an adult in good health.

The chain recombines TRBV18 with TRBJ1-2, with 8 bases fitting TRBD1. This CDR3 spans 15 amino acids. The V and J ends lost 0 bases and 3 bases, in that order; junction bases with no gene match: 3. Germline V CDR1 and CDR2: KGHSH, LQKENI. CDR3 protein: CASSPPAGQDYGYTF. DNA for the CDR3: TGTGCCAGCTCACCACCGGCGGGACAGGACTATGGCTACACCTTC.

The chain combines TRBV11-2 with TRBJ2-7; D is uncertain. Germline CDR1 and CDR2: SGHAT and FQNNGV. The CDR3 is made up of 12 amino acids. Trimming pared 3 bases from V and 0 bases from J, leaving 3 bases between. The CDR3 DNA sequence: TGTGCCAGCAGCTTTTTCTCCTACGAGCAGTACTTC. It yields the protein CASSFFSYEQYF.

The chain is built from TRBV7-2 and TRBJ1-3, with D hard to call. The CDR3 has 13 amino acids. Germline-derived CDR1 and CDR2 are SGHTA and FQGNSA. The V end was cut by 1 base, the J end by 4 bases, with 5 bases between. CDR3 DNA sequence: TGTGCCAGCAGCTTAGAGTCGGGAAACACCATATATTTT. Its translation: CASSLESGNTIYF.

Concerning this clone: Other nucleotide sequences from this sample produce the same CDR3. Written as DNA, the CDR3 is TGCGCCAGCAGCTTGGGTGGCAGCTCCTACAATGAGCAGTTCTTC. Encoded protein: CASSLGGSSYNEQFF. The chain combines TRBV5-1 with TRBJ2-1; D gene unclear. Trimming shortened V by 0 bases and J by 0 bases, and 7 bases separated the two germline ends. Looked up from germline, CDR1 is SGHRS and CDR2 is YFSETQ. The CDR3 is made up of 15 amino acids. The full variable domain, completed using reference TRBV5-1 and TRBJ2-1, is KAGVTQTPRYLIKTRGQQVTLSCSPISGHRSVSWYQQTPGQGLQFLFEYFSETQRNKGNFPGRFSGRQFSNSRSEMNVSTLELGDSALYLCASSLGGSSYNEQFFGPGTRLTVL.

In its sample, this clone was seen a few times. The chain couples TRBV2 to TRBJ1-2; D possibly corresponds to TRBD1 (6 bases). The germline CDR1 and CDR2 sequences are SNHLY and FYNNEI. The CDR3 contains 17 residues. V was pared by 1 base and J by 5 bases, with 20 bases between. This CDR3 reads CASSEVGDGGGFYGYTF. The CDR3 bases are TGTGCCAGCAGTGAAGTCGGTGACGGAGGGGGATTTTATGGCTACACCTTC.

CDR3: CASSLLLSGAEEQYF. CDR3 in DNA: TGCGCCAGCAGCTTGCTACTCTCCGGGGCGGAGGAGCAGTACTTC. The V and J genes are TRBV5-1 and TRBJ2-7; D tentatively reads TRBD1 or TRBD2 (5 bases each). The CDR3 has 15 residues. Germline CDR1 is SGHRS and CDR2 is YFSETQ. V was cut by 1 base and J by 7 bases, with 18 bases left in between.

V gene TRBV5-1 combines with J gene TRBJ1-6, with 8 bases matching TRBD1. Germline CDR1 reads SGHRS; CDR2 reads YFSETQ. The V gene end was trimmed by 3 bases and the J gene end by 13 bases; junction bases not matched to a gene: 9. This CDR3 comprises 14 residues. The CDR3 DNA is TGCGCCAGCAGCTCCGGACAGGGCCTAATGCCCCTCCACTTT. Its protein is CASSSGQGLMPLHF.

V and J are TRBV4-1 and TRBJ2-3; unclear D gene. V was clipped by 4 bases and J by 2 bases, with 16 bases between them. Germline V gene sequence: CDR1 MGHRA, CDR2 YSYEKL. This CDR3 spans 16 amino acids. This chain's CDR3 is CASSRETARSTDTQYF. CDR3 nucleotides: TGCGCCAGCAGCCGAGAAACCGCTAGGTCCACAGATACGCAGTATTTT.

This chain uses TRBV13 with TRBJ1-5; perhaps TRBD1 as D (6 bases). CDR1 is PRHDT and CDR2 is FYEKMQ in the germline V gene (reference sequence). The V gene lost 6 bases and the J gene lost 7 bases, with 19 bases spanning the gap. The CDR3 extends over 15 amino acids. The CDR3 DNA reads TGTGCCAGCAGTCGCACAGGGTCAAGGGGGCAGCCCCAGCATTTT. Protein product: CASSRTGSRGQPQHF.

This clone came up once. The chain joins TRBV5-1 to TRBJ1-2, with unresolved D. This CDR3 has 15 amino acids. Trimming took 2 bases from V and 2 from J, leaving 13 bases between them. Per germline, CDR1 SGHRS and CDR2 YFSETQ. This chain's CDR3 is CASSFQARANYGYTF. Written as DNA, the CDR3 is TGCGCCAGCAGCTTTCAGGCGCGGGCAAACTATGGCTACACCTTC.

This sequence joins TRBV6-1 and TRBJ2-3; D is undetermined. The CDR3 consists of 15 residues. V gave up 1 base and J gave up 6 bases, with 14 bases separating them. In germline, CDR1 is MNHNS, CDR2 SASEGT. CDR3 region: CASSEGLNLRDTQYF. CDR3 DNA sequence: TGTGCCAGCAGTGAAGGACTCAACCTACGGGATACGCAGTATTTT.

The chain is built from TRBV10-2 and TRBJ2-7, with 11 bases matching TRBD1. With V trimmed by 5 bases and J by 7 bases, 10 bases remained unmatched. The CDR3 extends over 15 amino acids. From germline, CDR1 is WSHSY and CDR2 SAAADI. Written as DNA, the CDR3 is TGCGCCAGCAGTCCCGGGGACAGGGGGGCGAGAGAGCAGTACTTC. Its protein product is CASSPGDRGAREQYF.

This clone came up once. The chain recombines TRBV5-1 with TRBJ2-1; 9 bases fit TRBD2. Trimming took 0 bases from V and 6 from J; bases not matched to a gene: 4. CDR3 length: 15 amino acids. Germline V lookup: CDR1 SGHRS, CDR2 YFSETQ. The chain's CDR3 is CASSLGSSGSNEQFF. The CDR3, as DNA: TGCGCCAGCAGCTTGGGGAGTAGCGGGAGCAATGAGCAGTTCTTC.

CDR3: CASSLTLQKETQYF. CDR3 bases: TGTGCCAGCAGTTTGACCCTCCAGAAAGAGACCCAGTACTTC. This chain uses TRBV2 with TRBJ2-5; D remains ambiguous. The length of the CDR3 is 14 residues. V lost 5 bases to trimming and J lost 3 bases, with 13 bases between them. Germline loops: CDR1 SNHLY, CDR2 FYNNEI.

This sequence joins TRBV19 and TRBJ1-2, with 7 bases lining up with TRBD1. Trimming cost V 3 bases and J 4 bases; bases outside gene matches: 11. CDR1 and CDR2 (germline): LNHDA, SQIVND (reference sequence). The CDR3 sequence is 16 residues long. Written as DNA, the CDR3 is TGTGCCAGTAGTATTTGGCGTTCGGCAGGGGGCTATGGCTACACCTTC. Translation gives CASSIWRSAGGYGYTF.

The chain employs TRBV4-2 and TRBJ2-2; TRBD1 agrees at 10 bases. Trimming at V came to 4 bases and at J to 2 bases, leaving 1 base not matched to a gene. There are 15 residues in the CDR3. In germline, CDR1 is LGHNA, CDR2 YNFKEQ. The CDR3 DNA follows: TGTGCCAGCAGCCGGGACAGGGGCAACACCGGGGAGCTGTTTTTT. It encodes CASSRDRGNTGELFF.

V and J are TRBV28 and TRBJ2-6; D not certain. V was cut by 2 bases and J by 0 bases, with 8 bases left in between. The CDR3 totals 16 residues. Germline assignment: CDR1 MDHEN and CDR2 SYDVKM. This CDR3 reads CASSLEVLSGANVLTF. The CDR3 nucleotides read TGTGCCAGCAGTTTAGAAGTCCTCTCTGGGGCCAACGTCCTGACTTTC.